The TCR beta chain described here comes from a study of shared clonotypes between healthy human individuals. Study outcomes and limitations: Measured sharing among donors was expected to vary with sequencing depth. Shared clonotypes: 4.5% to 5% naive CD4, roughly 3.5% naive CD8, about 2.5% memory CD4, about 0.41% memory CD8.

As regards this clone: The antigen remains unidentified.

Germline V gene data show CDR1 as SGHRS and CDR2 as YFSETQ. This CDR3 is built from 13 residues. The V end lost 6 bases, the J end lost 3 bases, and 13 bases lay between the germline ends. Clones were read by immunoSEQ multiplex PCR, and TCRdb kept only the in-frame ones, dropping some. The sample consists of 2,500,000 or so clones, less than 95% of them appearing once. The sequenced material came from naive CD4+ T cells from PBMCs. The subset was: CD45RA+ positively selected. The chain carries TRBV5-1 and TRBJ2-7; D is perhaps TRBD1 (5 bases). This sequence was found in a man younger than 35 in good health. Some clones in this sample may be carry-over from other donors' samples. CDR3 in DNA: TGCGCCAGCAAGGTGGACAATAACTACGAGCAGTACTTC. Protein product: CASKVDNNYEQYF.